The 29 T cell receptor beta chains in this list originate from one sample, sequenced in a study of blood T cell repertoires in COVID-19. Sequencing used immunoSEQ multiplex PCR; TCRdb keeps in-frame clones, though not all of them. In the table there are about 56,000 clones, 89% of which are singletons. The sample comprised peripheral blood. Receptors originate from a woman aged 60-70 years with COVID-19, enrolled during active disease.

The chain employs TRBV28 and TRBJ1-3; TRBD1 aligns across 9 bases. Trimming at V came to 6 bases and at J to 8 bases, leaving 11 bases not matched to a gene. The germline V gene encodes CDR1 MDHEN and CDR2 SYDVKM. The CDR3 covers 15 residues. The CDR3 DNA is TGTGCCAGCAGACTCAGCCGGGGACAGGGATACACCATATATTTT. Translated, it gives CASRLSRGQGYTIYF.

V and J are TRBV2 and TRBJ2-5; TRBD2 matches 8 bases. J lost 4 bases, V lost 7 bases, and 11 bases had no gene match. CDR1 and CDR2 (germline): SNHLY, FYNNEI. This CDR3 contains 15 residues. CDR3 residues: CASTRTGGGRETQYF. The DNA of the CDR3 is TGTGCCAGCACCCGGACGGGGGGGGGAAGAGAGACCCAGTACTTC.

This chain uses TRBV2 with TRBJ2-7; 7 positions match TRBD1. Losses at the gene ends were 4 bases for V and 6 bases for J; bases not matched to a gene: 9. Germline V gene sequence: CDR1 SNHLY, CDR2 FYNNEI. There are 14 residues in the CDR3. The CDR3 reads CASSAPLQGSEQYF. The DNA for the CDR3 is TGTGCCAGCAGTGCTCCTCTACAGGGGAGCGAGCAGTACTTC.

The V gene is TRBV2, the J gene TRBJ1-5; D is undetermined. The CDR3 runs to 13 residues. V lost 3 bases and J lost 4, with 7 bases in between. Looked up from germline, CDR1 is SNHLY and CDR2 is FYNNEI. The CDR3 region has the DNA TGTGCCAGCAGTGATGAGAGAAATCAGCCCCAGCATTTT. This gives the protein CASSDERNQPQHF.

The rearrangement uses TRBV12-5 and TRBJ2-1; a weak D match, TRBD1 (6 bases). V was cut by 3 bases and J by 9 bases, with 18 bases left in between. CDR3 length: 15 amino acids. Germline CDR1 is LGHNT and CDR2 is FRNRAP. CDR3 loop: CASGFGQGRSGEQFF. The CDR3 DNA is TGTGCTAGTGGTTTCGGGCAGGGGCGTAGTGGTGAGCAGTTCTTC.

The J gene is TRBJ2-7, the V gene TRBV11-2, with D possibly being TRBD1 (6 bases). In germline, CDR1 is SGHAT, CDR2 FQNNGV. Trimming pared 0 bases from V and 2 bases from J, leaving 17 bases between. There are 17 residues in the CDR3. The CDR3 DNA reads as TGTGCCAGCAGCTTAGATCTCGGTCAGGGGCGAACCTACGAGCAGTACTTC. Amino acid sequence: CASSLDLGQGRTYEQYF.

This clone was counted once. The V and J genes are TRBV6-5 and TRBJ1-6; possibly TRBD1 for D (5 bases). The germline CDR1 and CDR2 sequences are MNHEY and SVGAGI. This CDR3 spans 15 amino acids. The V end was cut by 6 bases, the J end by 5 bases, with 14 bases between. In DNA, the CDR3 is TGTGCCAGCAGGGAGCAGGGATTTGATAATTCACCCCTCCACTTT. It codes for CASREQGFDNSPLHF.

The CDR3 region has the DNA TGTGCAAGTCGCGCCGTCCGGTCGGTCCACTATGGCTACACCTTC. Amino acids: CASRAVRSVHYGYTF. The gene calls are TRBV12-2 and TRBJ1-2. TRBV12-2 is annotated as a pseudogene. The CDR3 length is 15 residues.

This chain connects TRBV5-1 to TRBJ2-5, with TRBD2 as a possible D gene (6 bases). Germline V gene lookup returns CDR1 SGHRS and CDR2 YFSETQ. The CDR3 contains 14 residues. V was pared by 3 bases and J by 3 bases, with 12 bases between. The CDR3 nucleotides are TGCGCCAGCAGCTGGGGACTCCGGGAAGAGACCCAGTACTTC. Its protein product is CASSWGLREETQYF.

The CDR3 spells CASGGGINQPQHF. DNA for the CDR3: TGTGCCAGTGGGGGGGGAATCAATCAGCCCCAGCATTTT. The chain couples TRBV19 to TRBJ1-5; a weak D match, TRBD1 (5 bases). The CDR3 is 13 amino acids. Trimming left V 8 bases short and J 3 bases short, with 11 bases between. The germline gives CDR1 LNHDA, CDR2 SQIVND (reference sequence). Complete variable domain (other parts from reference TRBV19 and TRBJ1-5): DGGITQSPKYLFRKEGQNVTLSCEQNLNHDAMYWYRQDPGQGLRLIYYSQIVNDFQKGDIAEGYSVSREKKESFPLTVTSAQKNPTAFYLCASGGGINQPQHFGDGTRLSIL.

This clone appeared a single time. The chain has TRBV6-5 and TRBJ2-7, with a possible D match to TRBD1 (6 bases). In germline, CDR1 is MNHEY, CDR2 SVGAGI. V lost 4 bases, J lost 0 bases, and 13 bases lay in between. The CDR3 runs 15 residues. The CDR3 is CASSSAGADSYEQYF. CDR3 nucleotides: TGTGCCAGCAGTTCGGCAGGGGCCGACTCCTACGAGCAGTACTTC.

The gene calls are TRBV5-1 and TRBJ2-3, with 7 bases identical to TRBD2. The CDR3 length is 15 residues. CDR1 and CDR2 from the germline V gene are SGHRS and YFSETQ. The junction had 7 bases not matched to a gene; V was cut back by 0 bases and J by 6 bases. The CDR3 region is CASSLGPGGPDTQYF. CDR3 sequence (DNA): TGCGCCAGCAGCTTGGGACCGGGAGGCCCCGATACGCAGTATTTT.

CDR3 DNA: TGTGCCAGCAGCGCCTCGGGGGACTACGAGCAGTACTTC. This translates into CASSASGDYEQYF. The chain couples TRBV7-8 to TRBJ2-7; D possibly corresponds to TRBD2 (6 bases). The CDR3 contains 13 residues. Trimming removed 5 bases from V and 3 bases from J, with 11 bases in between. Germline loops: CDR1 SGHVS, CDR2 FQNEAQ. The variable domain in full, with the rest retrieved from reference TRBV7-8 and TRBJ2-7, is GAGVSQSPRYKVAKRGQDVALRCDPISGHVSLFWYQQALGQGPEFLTYFQNEAQLDKSGLPSDRFFAERPEGSVSTLKIQRTQQEDSAVYLCASSASGDYEQYFGPGTRLTVT.

The V gene is TRBV7-9, the J gene TRBJ1-2, with 7 bases that match TRBD1. The CDR3 has 18 amino acids. Trimming removed 5 bases from V and 4 bases from J; junction bases left unmatched: 19. Germline values: CDR1 SEHNR, CDR2 FQNEAQ (reference sequence). The CDR3 DNA follows: TGTGCCAGCAGCCCCGGGATGAAGGGGCTCGGGGACAGCTATGGCTACACCTTC. Amino acids: CASSPGMKGLGDSYGYTF. Full variable domain (remainder filled in from reference TRBV7-9 and TRBJ1-2): DTGVSQNPRHKITKRGQNVTFRCDPISEHNRLYWYRQTLGQGPEFLTYFQNEAQLEKSRLLSDRFSAERPKGSFSTLEIQRTEQGDSAMYLCASSPGMKGLGDSYGYTFGSGTRLTVV.

The chain recombines TRBV18 with TRBJ1-4, with a possible D match to TRBD1 (6 bases). Trimming left V 3 bases short and J 5 bases short, with 13 bases between. Germline V gives CDR1 KGHSH, CDR2 LQKENI. The CDR3 contains 15 residues. The CDR3 DNA sequence: TGTGCCAGCTCACCGAATGGGGGCTCGAATGAAAAACTGTTTTTT. It translates to CASSPNGGSNEKLFF. Drawing the rest from reference TRBV18 and TRBJ1-4, the complete variable domain is NAGVMQNPRHLVRRRGQEARLRCSPMKGHSHVYWYRQLPEEGLKFMVYLQKENIIDESGMPKERFSAEFPKEGPSILRIQQVVRGDSAAYFCASSPNGGSNEKLFFGSGTQLSVL.

This clone has only one observation. V and J are TRBV19 and TRBJ1-2, with D perhaps TRBD1 (5 bases). This CDR3 spans 16 amino acids. V was clipped by 3 bases and J by 6 bases, with 20 bases between them. Germline CDR1 reads LNHDA; CDR2 reads SQIVND (reference sequence). CDR3 in DNA: TGTGCCAGTAGTATCCGCCGGGTGGCCAGGGAGGATGGCTACACCTTC. The encoded protein is CASSIRRVAREDGYTF.

The rearrangement links TRBV5-1 to TRBJ1-4, with 7 bases matching TRBD1. V trimming: 2 bases; J trimming: 0 bases; junction bases outside the gene matches: 7. The CDR3 contains 17 residues. Germline CDR1 SGHRS, CDR2 YFSETQ. This CDR3 is CASSFLGQTATNEKLFF. CDR3 nucleotide sequence: TGCGCCAGCAGCTTCCTGGGACAGACTGCAACTAATGAAAAACTGTTTTTT.

The chain employs TRBV19 and TRBJ1-2; D remains unclear. The germline CDR1 and CDR2 sequences are LNHDA and SQIVND (reference sequence). Trimming shortened V by 10 bases and J by 4 bases, and 10 bases separated the two germline ends. CDR3 length equals 11 residues. The CDR3 DNA follows: TGTGCCACCAAATCCGGCTATGGCTACACCTTC. Amino acid sequence: CATKSGYGYTF. The variable domain in full, with the rest retrieved from reference TRBV19 and TRBJ1-2, is DGGITQSPKYLFRKEGQNVTLSCEQNLNHDAMYWYRQDPGQGLRLIYYSQIVNDFQKGDIAEGYSVSREKKESFPLTVTSAQKNPTAFYLCATKSGYGYTFGSGTRLTVV.

This rearrangement joins TRBV7-8 to TRBJ2-2, with TRBD1 matching over 9 bases. The CDR3 consists of 16 residues. Per germline, CDR1 SGHVS and CDR2 FQNEAQ. V gave up 5 bases and J gave up 5 bases; unmatched junction bases: 9. The CDR3 DNA reads as TGTGCCAGCAGCCCAACTGACAGGGGGAGAACCGGGGAGCTGTTTTTT. It translates to CASSPTDRGRTGELFF. The variable domain in full, completed from reference TRBV7-8 and TRBJ2-2, reads GAGVSQSPRYKVAKRGQDVALRCDPISGHVSLFWYQQALGQGPEFLTYFQNEAQLDKSGLPSDRFFAERPEGSVSTLKIQRTQQEDSAVYLCASSPTDRGRTGELFFGEGSRLTVL.

This clone appeared a few times. The CDR3 loop reads CASSQNSGTAGYTF. The CDR3 nucleotides read TGCGCCAGCAGCCAAAATTCCGGGACAGCCGGCTACACCTTC. The chain uses TRBV4-3 and TRBJ1-2; 7 bases are a match to TRBD1. CDR3 length: 14 amino acids. Germline values: CDR1 LGHNA, CDR2 YSLEER. The V and J ends lost 2 bases and 8 bases, in that order; junction bases with no gene match: 8.

CDR3 sequence: CASRGPGFGEQYF. CDR3 DNA: TGTGCCAGCAGGGGGCCGGGCTTCGGCGAGCAGTACTTC. The rearrangement links TRBV2 to TRBJ2-7, with D possibly being TRBD1 (5 bases). In germline, CDR1 is SNHLY, CDR2 FYNNEI. Trimming removed 6 bases from V and 6 bases from J, with 15 bases in between. This CDR3 is built from 13 residues.

The chain links TRBV28 to TRBJ2-7; the match to TRBD1 covers 9 bases. CDR3 length equals 15 residues. J lost 2 bases, V lost 6 bases, and 8 bases had no gene match. Looked up from germline, CDR1 is MDHEN and CDR2 is SYDVKM. CDR3 loop: CASRSRQGEPYEQYF. CDR3 coding DNA: TGTGCCAGCAGATCTCGACAGGGGGAGCCCTACGAGCAGTACTTC.

The J gene is TRBJ1-2, the V gene TRBV28; possible D gene TRBD1, 6 bases. V was cut by 6 bases and J by 3 bases, with 8 bases left in between. The germline V gene encodes CDR1 MDHEN and CDR2 SYDVKM. The CDR3 has 12 residues. CDR3: CASSYRDYGYTF. DNA for the CDR3: TGTGCCAGCAGCTACAGGGACTATGGCTACACCTTC.

The chain joins TRBV10-3 to TRBJ1-4; 9 positions agree with TRBD1. The CDR3 has 16 amino acids. The V gene's germline CDR1 is ENHRY and CDR2 SYGVKD. V lost 6 bases, J lost 3 bases, and 8 bases stayed unmatched. The CDR3 region has the DNA TGTGCCATCAGGTCCGGGACAGGGAAAGCTAATGAAAAACTGTTTTTT. It codes for CAIRSGTGKANEKLFF.

V usage is TRBV27 and J usage is TRBJ1-1; no reliable D call. The CDR3 spans 15 residues. The V gene's germline CDR1 is MNHEY and CDR2 SMNVEV (reference sequence). Trimming took off 6 bases at V and 0 bases at J, with 14 bases between the two ends. CDR3 loop: CASSLYASMNTEAFF. The CDR3 DNA reads TGTGCCAGCAGCCTGTACGCAAGCATGAACACTGAAGCTTTCTTT.

The chain combines TRBV7-9 with TRBJ2-7; TRBD2 matches 9 bases. CDR1 and CDR2 from the germline V gene are SEHNR and FQNEAQ (reference sequence). Unmatched junction bases numbered 10, after V lost 4 bases and J lost 3 bases. The CDR3 is made up of 16 amino acids. The chain's CDR3 is CASSSNPAGGDYEQYF. In DNA form, the CDR3 reads TGTGCCAGCAGCTCAAACCCAGCGGGAGGAGACTACGAGCAGTACTTC.

The chain couples TRBV27 to TRBJ2-1; D is possibly TRBD2 (6 bases). Trimming took 4 bases from V and 5 from J, leaving 9 bases between them. Germline V CDR1 and CDR2: MNHEY, SMNVEV (reference sequence). The CDR3 contains 13 residues. CDR3 in DNA: TGTGCCAGCAGTTACAGGAGGGACAATGAGCAGTTCTTC. Translating it yields CASSYRRDNEQFF.

V usage is TRBV7-2 and J usage is TRBJ1-5; 9 bases line up with TRBD1. V was pared by 2 bases and J by 5 bases, with 7 bases of the junction left unmatched. Germline assignment: CDR1 SGHTA and CDR2 FQGNSA. This CDR3 contains 16 residues. CDR3 region: CASSLLGQGMDQPQHF. DNA of the CDR3: TGTGCCAGCAGCTTACTGGGACAGGGAATGGATCAGCCCCAGCATTTT.

The chain carries TRBV6-2 or TRBV6-3 and TRBJ2-3; 14 nucleotides line up with TRBD2. Trimming cost V 5 bases and J 0 bases; bases outside gene matches: 10. This CDR3 spans 19 amino acids. The germline CDR1 and CDR2 sequences are MNHEY and SVGEGT. CDR3 in amino acids: CASSPAGTSGGFSTDTQYF. The CDR3 DNA reads TGTGCCAGCAGTCCCGCCGGGACTAGCGGGGGCTTTAGCACAGATACGCAGTATTTT.